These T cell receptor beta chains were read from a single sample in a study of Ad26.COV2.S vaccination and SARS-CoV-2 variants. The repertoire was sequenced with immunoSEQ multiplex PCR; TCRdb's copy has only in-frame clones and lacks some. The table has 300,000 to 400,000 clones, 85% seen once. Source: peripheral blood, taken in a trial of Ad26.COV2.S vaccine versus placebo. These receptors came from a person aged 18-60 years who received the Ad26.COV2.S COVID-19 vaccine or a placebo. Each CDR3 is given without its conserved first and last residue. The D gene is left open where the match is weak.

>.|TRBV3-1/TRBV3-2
ASSPYAGYEQY
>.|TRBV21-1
ASSKQEFGQGARDTQY
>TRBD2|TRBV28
ASSSSGRAGFYNEQF
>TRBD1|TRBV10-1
ASSPGQGTPGANVLT
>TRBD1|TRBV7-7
ASSWGPGQGKETQY
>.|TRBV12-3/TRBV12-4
ASTLGATEAF
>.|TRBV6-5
ASHSRGDSTYEQY
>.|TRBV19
ASSARDGYTGELF
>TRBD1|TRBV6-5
ASSYSNRGSANEQF
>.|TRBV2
ASSSLSLGEQY
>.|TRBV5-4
ASSPKWILSYEQY
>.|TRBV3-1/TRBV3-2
ASSQYGRPTYNEQF
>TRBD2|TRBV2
ASSLAGVFDTQY
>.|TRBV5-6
ASSLVDGWETQY
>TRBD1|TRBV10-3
AISEQGARDTQY
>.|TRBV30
AWTATGATNEKLF
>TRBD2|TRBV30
AWSGTSGGFNEQF
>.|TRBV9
ASSSDGFYGYT
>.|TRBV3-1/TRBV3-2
ASSRLSRAQY
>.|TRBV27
ASSRLQGSGSGANVLT
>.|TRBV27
ASRDLSYEQY
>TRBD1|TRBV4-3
ASSQGQGEGLAKNIQY
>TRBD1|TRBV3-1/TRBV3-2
ASSQVTGIVNTGELF
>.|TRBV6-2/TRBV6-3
ASSYVGTEAF
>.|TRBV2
ASSEIDNTEAF
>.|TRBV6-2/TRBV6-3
ASSYSRQAATNEKLF
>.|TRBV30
AWSVSGQKDTQY
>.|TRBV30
AWSVQGYSPLH
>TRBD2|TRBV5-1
ASSLGVASGSQETQY
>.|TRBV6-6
ASRETGRQETQY
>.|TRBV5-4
ASSLGGGSFEQY
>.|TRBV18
ASSPSQVSTDTQY
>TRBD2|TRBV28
ASSQTSGMYEQY
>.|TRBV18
ASSGVGGPNTGELF
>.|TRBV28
ASSLRETQY
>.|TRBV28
ASRAGLGEQF
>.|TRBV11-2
ASSLEGLHNEQF
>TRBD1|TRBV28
ASNLQGAANYGYT
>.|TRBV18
ASSLGTPGTGNTIY
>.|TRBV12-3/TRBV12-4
ASSLNPFGYT
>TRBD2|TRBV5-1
ASSPTGTSINEQF
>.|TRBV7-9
ASSARGGSTDTQY
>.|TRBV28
ASSIRQVAGYT
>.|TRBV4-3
ASSQDLQETQY
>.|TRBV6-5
ASSRRQDSNQPQH
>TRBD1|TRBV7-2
ASSRDSYLEAF
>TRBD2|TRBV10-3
AILGVSGEGPTRGGEQY
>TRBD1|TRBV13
ASSPGTGIFTGELF
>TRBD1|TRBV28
ASSRIRDRGVSSYEQY
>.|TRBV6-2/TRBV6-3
ASSYRVTSGYT
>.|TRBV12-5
ASGLIQISTDTQY
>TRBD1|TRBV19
ASSILGTASTLPQY
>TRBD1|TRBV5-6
ASSLWQGVNSPLH